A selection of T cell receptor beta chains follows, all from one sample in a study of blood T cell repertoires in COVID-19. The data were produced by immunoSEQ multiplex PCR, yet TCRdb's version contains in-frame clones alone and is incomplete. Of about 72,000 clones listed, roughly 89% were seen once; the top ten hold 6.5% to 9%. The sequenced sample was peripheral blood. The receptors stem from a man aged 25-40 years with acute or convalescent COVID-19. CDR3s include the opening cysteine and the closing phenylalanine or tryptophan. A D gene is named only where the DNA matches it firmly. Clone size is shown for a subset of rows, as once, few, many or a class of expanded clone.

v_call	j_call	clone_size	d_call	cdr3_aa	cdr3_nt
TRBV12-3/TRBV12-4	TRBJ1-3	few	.	CASSYSRNTIYF	TGTGCCAGCAGTTATAGTCGAAACACCATATATTTT
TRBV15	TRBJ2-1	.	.	CATSSTGSNEQFF	TGTGCCACCAGCAGCACAGGGTCCAATGAGCAGTTCTTC
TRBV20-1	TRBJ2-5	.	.	CSAIQETQYF	TGCAGTGCCATCCAAGAGACCCAGTACTTC
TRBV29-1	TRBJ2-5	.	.	CSVGASRGGETQYF	TGCAGCGTTGGGGCCAGTAGAGGAGGGGAGACCCAGTACTTC
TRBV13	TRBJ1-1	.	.	CASIETANTEAFF	TGTGCCAGCATCGAAACAGCGAACACTGAAGCTTTCTTT
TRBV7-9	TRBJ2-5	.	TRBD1	CASSLATGGETQYF	TGTGCCAGCAGCTTAGCGACAGGGGGAGAGACCCAGTACTTC
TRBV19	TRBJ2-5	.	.	CASSIDAEETQYF	TGTGCCAGTAGTATTGACGCGGAAGAGACCCAGTACTTC
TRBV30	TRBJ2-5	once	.	CAWTSGGGQETQYF	TGTGCCTGGACGTCAGGGGGAGGCCAAGAGACCCAGTACTTC
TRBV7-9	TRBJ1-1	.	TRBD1	CASSLQTGATEAFF	TGTGCCAGCAGCTTACAAACAGGGGCCACTGAAGCTTTCTTT
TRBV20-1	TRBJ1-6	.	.	CSASRGEYSPLHF	TGCAGTGCTAGTCGGGGAGAGTATTCACCCCTCCACTTT
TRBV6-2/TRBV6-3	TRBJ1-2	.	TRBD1	CASSYSHTGDGYTF	TGTGCCAGCAGTTACTCACACACAGGGGATGGCTACACCTTC
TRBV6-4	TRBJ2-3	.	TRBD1	CASSAGTGDTDTQYF	TGTGCCAGCAGTGCCGGGACAGGGGACACAGATACGCAGTATTTT
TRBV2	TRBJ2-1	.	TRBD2	CASTRLAGANEQFF	TGTGCCAGCACCAGACTAGCGGGAGCCAATGAGCAGTTCTTC
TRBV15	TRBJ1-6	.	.	CATSRDTGNSPLHF	TGTGCCACCAGCAGGGACACCGGTAATTCACCCCTCCACTTT
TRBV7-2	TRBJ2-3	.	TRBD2	CASSLAPLAGTDTQYF	TGTGCCAGCAGCTTAGCCCCACTAGCGGGAACAGATACGCAGTATTTT
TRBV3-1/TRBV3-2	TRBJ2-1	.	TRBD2	CASSPEGLSSYNEQFF	TGTGCCAGCAGCCCCGAGGGACTATCGTCCTACAATGAGCAGTTCTTC
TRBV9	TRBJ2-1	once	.	CASSPGETRNRQFF	TGTGCCAGCAGCCCCGGAGAGACTAGAAACCGGCAGTTCTTC
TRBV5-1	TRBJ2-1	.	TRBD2	CASSSGTRGYNEQFF	TGCGCCAGCAGCTCCGGGACTAGGGGATACAATGAGCAGTTCTTC
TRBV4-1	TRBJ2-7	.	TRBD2	CASSQDYTGGPTRQYF	TGCGCCAGCAGCCAAGATTATACGGGAGGCCCTACGAGGCAGTACTTC
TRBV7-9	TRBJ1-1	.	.	CASSLGTTASGAEAFF	TGTGCCAGCAGCTTAGGGACAACGGCTTCTGGGGCTGAAGCTTTCTTT
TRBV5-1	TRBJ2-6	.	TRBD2	CASSTGGPSGANVLTF	TGCGCCAGCTCGACGGGAGGGCCATCTGGGGCCAACGTCCTGACTTTC
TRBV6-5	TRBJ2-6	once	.	CASTKGDSGANVLTF	TGTGCCAGCACCAAGGGGGACTCTGGGGCCAACGTCCTGACTTTC
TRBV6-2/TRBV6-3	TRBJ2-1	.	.	CASSYSRELTYNEQFF	TGTGCCAGCAGTTACAGCCGGGAACTGACCTACAATGAGCAGTTCTTC
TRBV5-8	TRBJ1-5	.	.	CASSLVGVGQPQHF	TGTGCCAGCAGCTTGGTGGGCGTAGGTCAGCCCCAGCATTTT
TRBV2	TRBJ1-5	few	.	CASGGGQDSNQPQHF	TGTGCCAGCGGGGGGGGGCAGGATAGCAATCAGCCCCAGCATTTT
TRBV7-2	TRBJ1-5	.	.	CASSSGNRVGQPQHF	TGTGCCAGCAGCTCGGGAAACAGGGTAGGTCAGCCCCAGCATTTT
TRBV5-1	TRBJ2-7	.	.	CASSLVNEAEQYF	TGCGCCAGCAGCTTGGTCAATGAGGCCGAGCAGTACTTC
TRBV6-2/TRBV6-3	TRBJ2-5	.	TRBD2	CASSYSGAGEETQYF	TGTGCCAGCAGTTATTCTGGGGCGGGGGAAGAGACCCAGTACTTC
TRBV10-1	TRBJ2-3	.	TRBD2	CASSPIAGGRNTQYF	TGCGCCAGCAGTCCAATAGCGGGAGGGCGAAATACGCAGTATTTT
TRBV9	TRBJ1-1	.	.	CASSDHLQGNTEAFF	TGTGCCAGCAGCGACCACCTCCAGGGAAACACTGAAGCTTTCTTT
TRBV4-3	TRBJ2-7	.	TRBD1	CASSQDYRGYEQYF	TGCGCCAGCAGCCAAGATTACAGGGGCTACGAGCAGTACTTC
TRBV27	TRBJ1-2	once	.	CASSLSGAYGYTF	TGTGCCAGCAGTTTATCAGGGGCCTATGGCTACACCTTC
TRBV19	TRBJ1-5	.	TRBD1	CASSLMTGRYSNQPQHF	TGTGCCAGTAGCCTTATGACAGGGCGATATAGCAATCAGCCCCAGCATTTT
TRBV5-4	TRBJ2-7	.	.	CASSASGHLYEQYF	TGTGCCAGCAGCGCCTCGGGACACCTCTACGAGCAGTACTTC
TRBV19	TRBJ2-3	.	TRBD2	CASSILAGGDTQYF	TGTGCCAGTAGTATACTAGCGGGAGGAGATACGCAGTATTTT
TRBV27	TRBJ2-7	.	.	CASSSRSLQKSYEQYF	TGTGCCAGCAGTTCCCGATCTCTCCAGAAATCCTACGAGCAGTACTTC
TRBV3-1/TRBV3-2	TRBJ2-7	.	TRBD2	CASSQGLAGGPGEQYF	TGTGCCAGCAGCCAAGGACTAGCGGGAGGGCCGGGTGAGCAGTACTTC
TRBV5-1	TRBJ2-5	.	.	CASSLAGYGETQYF	TGCGCCAGCAGCTTGGCAGGGTACGGAGAGACCCAGTACTTC
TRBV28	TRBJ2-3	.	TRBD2	CASSQLNLGLADTDTQYF	TGTGCCAGCAGTCAACTGAACTTGGGACTAGCAGACACAGATACGCAGTATTTT